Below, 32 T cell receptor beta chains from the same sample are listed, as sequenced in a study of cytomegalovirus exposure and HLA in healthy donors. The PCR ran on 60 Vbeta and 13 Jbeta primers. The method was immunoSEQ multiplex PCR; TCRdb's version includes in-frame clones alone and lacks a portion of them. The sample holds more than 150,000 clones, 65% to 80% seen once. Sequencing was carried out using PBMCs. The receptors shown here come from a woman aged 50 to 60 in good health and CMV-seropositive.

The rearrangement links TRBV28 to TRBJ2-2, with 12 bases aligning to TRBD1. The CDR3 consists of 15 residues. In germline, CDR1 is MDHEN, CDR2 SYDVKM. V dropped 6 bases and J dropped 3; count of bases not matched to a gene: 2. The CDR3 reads CASSGTGGYTGELFF. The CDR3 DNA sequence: TGTGCCAGCAGCGGGACAGGGGGCTACACCGGGGAGCTGTTTTTT. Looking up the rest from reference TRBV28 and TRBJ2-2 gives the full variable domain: DVKVTQSSRYLVKRTGEKVFLECVQDMDHENMFWYRQDPGLGLRLIYFSYDVKMKEKGDIPEGYSVSREKKERFSLILESASTNQTSMYLCASSGTGGYTGELFFGEGSRLTVL.

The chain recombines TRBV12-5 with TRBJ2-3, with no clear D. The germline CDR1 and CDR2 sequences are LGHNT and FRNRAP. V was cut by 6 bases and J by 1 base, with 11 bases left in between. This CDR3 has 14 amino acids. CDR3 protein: CASGPRAGTDTQYF. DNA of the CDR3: TGTGCTAGTGGCCCCCGCGCGGGCACAGATACGCAGTATTTT.

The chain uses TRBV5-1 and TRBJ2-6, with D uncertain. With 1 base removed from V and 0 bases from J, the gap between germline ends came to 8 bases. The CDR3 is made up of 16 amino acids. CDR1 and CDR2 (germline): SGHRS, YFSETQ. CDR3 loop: CASSLTPNSGANVLTF. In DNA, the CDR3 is TGCGCCAGCAGCTTGACACCGAACTCTGGGGCCAACGTCCTGACTTTC. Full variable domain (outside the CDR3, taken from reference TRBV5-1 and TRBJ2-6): KAGVTQTPRYLIKTRGQQVTLSCSPISGHRSVSWYQQTPGQGLQFLFEYFSETQRNKGNFPGRFSGRQFSNSRSEMNVSTLELGDSALYLCASSLTPNSGANVLTFGAGSRLTVL.

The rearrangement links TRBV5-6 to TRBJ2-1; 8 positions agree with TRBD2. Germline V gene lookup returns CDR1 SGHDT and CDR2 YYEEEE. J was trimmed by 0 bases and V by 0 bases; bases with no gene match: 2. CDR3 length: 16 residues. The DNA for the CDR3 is TGTGCCAGCAGCTTGGGGACTAGCTACTCCTACAATGAGCAGTTCTTC. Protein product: CASSLGTSYSYNEQFF.

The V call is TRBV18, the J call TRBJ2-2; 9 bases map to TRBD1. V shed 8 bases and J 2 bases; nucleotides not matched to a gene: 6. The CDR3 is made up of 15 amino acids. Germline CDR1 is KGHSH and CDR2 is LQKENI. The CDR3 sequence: CASAWTGENTGELFF. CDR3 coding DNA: TGTGCCAGCGCCTGGACAGGGGAAAACACCGGGGAGCTGTTTTTT.

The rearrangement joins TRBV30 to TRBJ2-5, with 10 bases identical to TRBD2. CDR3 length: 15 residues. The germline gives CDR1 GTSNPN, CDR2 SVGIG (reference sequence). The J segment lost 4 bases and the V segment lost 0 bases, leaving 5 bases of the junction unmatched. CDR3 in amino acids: CAWSVKASGGETQYF. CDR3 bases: TGTGCCTGGAGTGTTAAGGCTAGCGGGGGAGAGACCCAGTACTTC.

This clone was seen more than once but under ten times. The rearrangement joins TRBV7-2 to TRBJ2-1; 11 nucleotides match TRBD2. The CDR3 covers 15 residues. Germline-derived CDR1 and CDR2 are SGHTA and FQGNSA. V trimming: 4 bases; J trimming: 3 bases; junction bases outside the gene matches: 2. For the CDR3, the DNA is TGTGCCAGCAGCTATACTAGCGGGGGCTACAATGAGCAGTTCTTC. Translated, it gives CASSYTSGGYNEQFF.

This CDR3 reads CASSWTGSKNEQYF. The DNA for the CDR3 is TGTGCCAGCAGTTGGACAGGGAGTAAGAACGAGCAGTACTTC. The chain has TRBV2 and TRBJ2-7; 8 bases line up with TRBD1. Trimming removed 5 bases from V and 5 bases from J; junction bases left unmatched: 8. The CDR3 totals 14 residues. Germline V gene lookup returns CDR1 SNHLY and CDR2 FYNNEI.

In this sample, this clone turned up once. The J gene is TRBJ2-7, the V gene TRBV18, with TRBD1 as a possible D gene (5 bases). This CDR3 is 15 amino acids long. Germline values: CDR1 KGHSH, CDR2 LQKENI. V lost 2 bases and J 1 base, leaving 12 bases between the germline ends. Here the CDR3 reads CASSPTGTLSYEQYF. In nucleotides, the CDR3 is TGTGCCAGCTCACCAACAGGTACCCTTTCCTACGAGCAGTACTTC. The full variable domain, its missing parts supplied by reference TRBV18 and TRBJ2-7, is NAGVMQNPRHLVRRRGQEARLRCSPMKGHSHVYWYRQLPEEGLKFMVYLQKENIIDESGMPKERFSAEFPKEGPSILRIQQVVRGDSAAYFCASSPTGTLSYEQYFGPGTRLTVT.

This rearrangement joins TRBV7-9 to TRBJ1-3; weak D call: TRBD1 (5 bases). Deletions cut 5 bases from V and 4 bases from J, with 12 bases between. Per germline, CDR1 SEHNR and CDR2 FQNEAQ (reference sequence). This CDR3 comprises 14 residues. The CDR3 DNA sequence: TGTGCCAGCAGCCCCATGACAGCGGGAAACACCATATATTTT. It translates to CASSPMTAGNTIYF.

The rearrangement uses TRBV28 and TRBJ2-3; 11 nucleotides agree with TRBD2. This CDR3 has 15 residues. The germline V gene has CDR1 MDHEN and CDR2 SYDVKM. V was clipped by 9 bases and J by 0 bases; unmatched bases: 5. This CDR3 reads CASLAGGSSTDTQYF. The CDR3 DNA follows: TGTGCCAGTCTAGCGGGGGGCTCTAGCACAGATACGCAGTATTTT. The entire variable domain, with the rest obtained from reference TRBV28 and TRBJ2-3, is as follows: DVKVTQSSRYLVKRTGEKVFLECVQDMDHENMFWYRQDPGLGLRLIYFSYDVKMKEKGDIPEGYSVSREKKERFSLILESASTNQTSMYLCASLAGGSSTDTQYFGPGTRLTVL.

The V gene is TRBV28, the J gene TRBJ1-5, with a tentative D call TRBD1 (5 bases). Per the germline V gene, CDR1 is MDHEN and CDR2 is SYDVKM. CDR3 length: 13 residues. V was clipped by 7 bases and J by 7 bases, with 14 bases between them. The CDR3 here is CASNYVGGQPQHF. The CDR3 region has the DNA TGTGCCAGCAATTATGTCGGGGGGCAGCCCCAGCATTTT. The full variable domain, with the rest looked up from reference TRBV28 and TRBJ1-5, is DVKVTQSSRYLVKRTGEKVFLECVQDMDHENMFWYRQDPGLGLRLIYFSYDVKMKEKGDIPEGYSVSREKKERFSLILESASTNQTSMYLCASNYVGGQPQHFGDGTRLSIL.

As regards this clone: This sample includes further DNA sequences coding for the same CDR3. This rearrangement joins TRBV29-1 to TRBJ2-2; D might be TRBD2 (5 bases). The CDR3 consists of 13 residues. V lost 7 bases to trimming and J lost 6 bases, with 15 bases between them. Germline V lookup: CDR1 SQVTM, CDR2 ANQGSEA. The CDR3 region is CSARRAEAGELFF. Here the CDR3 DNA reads TGCAGCGCCCGTCGGGCGGAGGCCGGGGAGCTGTTTTTT.

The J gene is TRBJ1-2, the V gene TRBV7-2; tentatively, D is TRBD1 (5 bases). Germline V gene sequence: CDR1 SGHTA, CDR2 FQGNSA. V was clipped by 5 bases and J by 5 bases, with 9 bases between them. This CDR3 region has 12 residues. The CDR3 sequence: CASSPGHYGYTF. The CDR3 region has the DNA TGTGCCAGCAGCCCTGGACATTATGGCTACACCTTC. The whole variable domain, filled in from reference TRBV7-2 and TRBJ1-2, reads GAGVSQSPSNKVTEKGKDVELRCDPISGHTALYWYRQSLGQGLEFLIYFQGNSAPDKSGLPSDRFSAERTGGSVSTLTIQRTQQEDSAVYLCASSPGHYGYTFGSGTRLTVV.

CDR3 bases: TGCGCCAGCACCTCGACCCTTAAAAGCGGGTACAATGAGCAGTTCTTC. Protein: CASTSTLKSGYNEQFF. The rearrangement uses TRBV10-2 and TRBJ2-1; TRBD2 is a possible D gene (6 bases). The CDR3 totals 16 residues. Germline CDR1 WSHSY, CDR2 SAAADI. V lost 7 bases, J lost 4 bases, and 20 bases lay in between.

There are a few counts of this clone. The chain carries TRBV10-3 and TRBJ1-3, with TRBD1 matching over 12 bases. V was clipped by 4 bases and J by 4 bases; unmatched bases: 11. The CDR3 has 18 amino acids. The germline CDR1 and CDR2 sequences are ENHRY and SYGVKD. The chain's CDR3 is CAISATTRDRGPGNTIYF. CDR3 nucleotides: TGTGCCATCAGTGCAACGACCCGGGACAGGGGGCCCGGAAACACCATATATTTT.

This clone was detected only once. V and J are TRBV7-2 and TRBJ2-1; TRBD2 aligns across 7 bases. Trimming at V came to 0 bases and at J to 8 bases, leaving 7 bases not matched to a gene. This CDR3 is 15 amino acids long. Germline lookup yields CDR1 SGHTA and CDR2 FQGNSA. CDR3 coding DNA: TGTGCCAGCAGCTTAGCGGGACTATTTTCCCATGAGCAGTTCTTC. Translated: CASSLAGLFSHEQFF.

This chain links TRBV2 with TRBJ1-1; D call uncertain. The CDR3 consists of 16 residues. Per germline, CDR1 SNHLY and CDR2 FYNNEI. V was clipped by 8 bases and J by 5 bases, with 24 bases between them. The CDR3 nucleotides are TGTGCCAGCGCGGTTGGGCTCCCGGACTTGGGGACTGAAGCTTTCTTT. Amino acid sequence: CASAVGLPDLGTEAFF.

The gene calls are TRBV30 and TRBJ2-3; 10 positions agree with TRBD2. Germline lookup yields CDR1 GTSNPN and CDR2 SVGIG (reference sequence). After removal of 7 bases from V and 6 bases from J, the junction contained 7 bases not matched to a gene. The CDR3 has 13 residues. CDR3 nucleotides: TGTGCCTCCTTAGCGGGAGGAGTGGATACGCAGTATTTT. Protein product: CASLAGGVDTQYF.

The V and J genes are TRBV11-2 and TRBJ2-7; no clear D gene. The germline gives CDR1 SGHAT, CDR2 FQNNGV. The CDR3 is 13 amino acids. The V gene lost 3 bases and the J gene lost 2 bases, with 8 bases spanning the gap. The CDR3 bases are TGTGCCAGCAGCTTTGATAGTCCCTACGAGCAGTACTTC. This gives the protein CASSFDSPYEQYF.

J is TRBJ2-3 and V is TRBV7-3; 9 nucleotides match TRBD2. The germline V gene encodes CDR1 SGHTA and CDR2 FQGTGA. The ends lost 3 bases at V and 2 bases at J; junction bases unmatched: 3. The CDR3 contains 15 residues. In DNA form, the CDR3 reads TGTGCCAGCAGCTTGGGACTAGCTCACACAGATACGCAGTATTTT. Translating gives CASSLGLAHTDTQYF.

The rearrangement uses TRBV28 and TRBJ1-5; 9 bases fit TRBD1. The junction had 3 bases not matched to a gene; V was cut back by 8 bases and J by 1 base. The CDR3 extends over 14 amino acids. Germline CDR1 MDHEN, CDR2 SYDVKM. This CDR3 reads CASRGQGSNQPQHF. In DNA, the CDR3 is TGTGCCAGCCGGGGACAGGGAAGCAATCAGCCCCAGCATTTT.

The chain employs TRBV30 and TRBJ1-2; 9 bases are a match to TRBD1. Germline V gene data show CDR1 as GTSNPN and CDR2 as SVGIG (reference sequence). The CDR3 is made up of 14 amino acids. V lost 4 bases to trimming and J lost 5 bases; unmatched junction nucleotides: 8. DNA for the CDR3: TGTGCCTGGACCCAAGACAGGGGGACGTATGGCTACACCTTC. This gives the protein CAWTQDRGTYGYTF.

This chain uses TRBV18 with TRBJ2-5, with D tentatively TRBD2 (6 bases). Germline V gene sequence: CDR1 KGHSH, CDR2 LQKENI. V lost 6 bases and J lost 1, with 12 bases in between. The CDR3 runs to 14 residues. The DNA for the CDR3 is TGTGCCAGCTCCCGGGGGAGCGTCCAAGAGACCCAGTACTTC. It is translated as CASSRGSVQETQYF.

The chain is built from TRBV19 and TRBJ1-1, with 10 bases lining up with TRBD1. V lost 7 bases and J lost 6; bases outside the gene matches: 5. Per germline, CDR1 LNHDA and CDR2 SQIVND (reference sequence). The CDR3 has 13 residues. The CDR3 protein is CASKTTGGSEAFF. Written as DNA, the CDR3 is TGTGCCAGTAAGACGACAGGGGGCTCTGAAGCTTTCTTT.

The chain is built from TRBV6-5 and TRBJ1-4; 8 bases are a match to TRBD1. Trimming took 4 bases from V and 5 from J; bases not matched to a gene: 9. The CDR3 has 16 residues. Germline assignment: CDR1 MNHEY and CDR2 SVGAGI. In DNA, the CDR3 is TGTGCCAGCAGTTTTACCCCGGACAGGGCCAATGAAAAACTGTTTTTT. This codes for CASSFTPDRANEKLFF.

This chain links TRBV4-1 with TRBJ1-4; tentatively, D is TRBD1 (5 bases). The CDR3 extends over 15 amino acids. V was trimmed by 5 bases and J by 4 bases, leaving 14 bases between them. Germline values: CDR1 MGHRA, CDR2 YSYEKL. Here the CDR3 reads CASSAPGLLNEKLFF. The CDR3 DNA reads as TGCGCCAGCAGCGCCCCGGGACTACTTAATGAAAAACTGTTTTTT.

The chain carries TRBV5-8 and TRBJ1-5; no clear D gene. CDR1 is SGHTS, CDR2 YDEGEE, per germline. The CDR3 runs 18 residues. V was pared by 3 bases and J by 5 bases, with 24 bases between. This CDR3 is CASSSPPRQSRFHQPQHF. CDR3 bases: TGTGCCAGCAGCTCCCCCCCCAGACAAAGTAGGTTCCATCAGCCCCAGCATTTT.

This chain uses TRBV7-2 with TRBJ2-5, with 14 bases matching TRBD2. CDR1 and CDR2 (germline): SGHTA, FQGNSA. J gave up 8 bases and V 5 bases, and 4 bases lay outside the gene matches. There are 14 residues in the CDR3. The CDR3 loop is CASSMGLAGVTQYF. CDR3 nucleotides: TGTGCCAGCAGCATGGGACTAGCGGGGGTCACCCAGTACTTC. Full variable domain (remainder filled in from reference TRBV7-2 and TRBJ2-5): GAGVSQSPSNKVTEKGKDVELRCDPISGHTALYWYRQSLGQGLEFLIYFQGNSAPDKSGLPSDRFSAERTGGSVSTLTIQRTQQEDSAVYLCASSMGLAGVTQYFGPGTRLLVL.

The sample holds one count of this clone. The CDR3 DNA sequence: TGCGCCAGCAGCAGGGCCGGACAGGGAATGGACGAGCAGTACTTC. This translates into CASSRAGQGMDEQYF. This chain joins TRBV5-1 and TRBJ2-7; TRBD1 agrees at 8 bases. Germline CDR1 and CDR2: SGHRS and YFSETQ. The CDR3 length is 15 residues. V trimming: 4 bases; J trimming: 5 bases; junction bases outside the gene matches: 11.

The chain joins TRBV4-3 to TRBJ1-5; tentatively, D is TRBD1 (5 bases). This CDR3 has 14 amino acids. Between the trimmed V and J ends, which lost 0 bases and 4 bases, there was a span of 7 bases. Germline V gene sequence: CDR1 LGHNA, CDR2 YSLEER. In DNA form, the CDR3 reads TGCGCCAGCAGCCAAGACTACAGGAATCAGCCCCAGCATTTT. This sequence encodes CASSQDYRNQPQHF.

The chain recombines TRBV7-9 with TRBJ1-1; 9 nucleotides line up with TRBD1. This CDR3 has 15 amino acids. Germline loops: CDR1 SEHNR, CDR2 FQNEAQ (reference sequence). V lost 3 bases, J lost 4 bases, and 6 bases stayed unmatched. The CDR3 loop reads CASSFGQGKRTEAFF. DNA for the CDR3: TGTGCCAGCAGCTTCGGACAGGGGAAACGCACTGAAGCTTTCTTT.